This T cell receptor (beta chain) was sequenced during a study of CD8+ T cells in alopecia areata. Study-level information: Treated patients took oral tofacitinib at 5 to 10 mg twice daily.

Germline lookup yields CDR1 SQVTM and CDR2 ANQGSEA. This CDR3 spans 12 amino acids. The junction had 5 bases not matched to a gene; V was cut back by 5 bases and J by 10 bases. cDNA reverse transcribed from extracted RNA served as the sequencing template. This table comes from immunoSEQ multiplex PCR, and its TCRdb copy is limited to in-frame clones, with some not included. Among roughly 250,000 clones, 67% were seen once, and the ten largest hold more than 0.95%. This material consisted of CD4+ T cells sorted from blood, taken at week 0. The TCR originated in a human donor with alopecia areata. The chain recombines TRBV29-1 with TRBJ1-4; 9 positions agree with TRBD1. CDR3 in DNA: TGCAGCGTTAGGGACAGGGATGGAAAACTGTTTTTT. Its translation is CSVRDRDGKLFF.